These 20 T cell receptor beta chains were all obtained from the same sample, sequenced in a study of T cell repertoires in cytomegalovirus infection. Their recognized antigens are unknown. TCRdb re-called the reads through MiXCR, storing one row per CDR3 protein. The sample holds approximately 600,000 distinct CDR3 sequences, under 45% seen once. Sequencing used cultured PBMCs, obtained from culture after CMV antigen stimulation. These receptors were collected from a human donor in good health (CMV status not recorded). Some clones in this sample may be carry-over from other donors' samples.

This clonotype showed up just a few times. This chain links TRBV6-1 with TRBJ2-1, with D hard to call. The CDR3 totals 12 residues. The germline CDR1 and CDR2 sequences are MNHNS and SASEGT. V lost 3 bases to trimming and J lost 8 bases, with 8 bases between them. CDR3 region: CASSEVSDEQFF. CDR3 coding DNA: TGTGCCAGCAGTGAGGTCTCGGATGAGCAGTTCTTC.

This clonotype was seen more than once but under ten times. This rearrangement joins TRBV29-1 to TRBJ2-1; 8 nucleotides agree with TRBD2. J gave up 9 bases and V 1 base, and 2 bases lay outside the gene matches. From germline, CDR1 is SQVTM and CDR2 ANQGSEA. The CDR3 is made up of 12 amino acids. The CDR3 is CSVEGTSFEQFF. CDR3 nucleotides: TGCAGCGTTGAAGGGACTAGCTTTGAGCAGTTCTTC.

V and J are TRBV4-2 and TRBJ1-6; D unresolved. The CDR3 contains 14 residues. CDR1 LGHNA and CDR2 YNFKEQ come from the germline V gene. Trimming removed 1 base at V and 8 bases at J, with 9 bases between. The CDR3 DNA is TGTGCCAGCAGCCAAGGTGTCCGAGATTCACCCCTCCACTTT. It specifies CASSQGVRDSPLHF.

V is TRBV12-3 or TRBV12-4 and J is TRBJ1-1; no reliable D call. The V gene lost 8 bases and the J gene lost 11 bases, with 18 bases spanning the gap. The CDR3 is made up of 12 amino acids. DNA for the CDR3: TGTGCCAGCCAAGGAGTCGGAGTGTTGGCTTTCTTT. This encodes CASQGVGVLAFF.

This clonotype was seen more than once but under ten times. V gene TRBV7-2 combines with J gene TRBJ2-7; the match to TRBD2 covers 11 bases. J was trimmed by 3 bases and V by 8 bases; bases with no gene match: 15. The CDR3 length is 17 residues. Looked up from germline, CDR1 is SGHTA and CDR2 is FQGNSA. The CDR3 reads CASLPRGAGLADYEQYF. The CDR3 coding sequence is TGTGCCAGCCTACCCCGCGGGGCGGGACTAGCGGACTACGAGCAGTACTTC.

This clonotype was counted between two and nine times. The chain links TRBV2 to TRBJ2-1, with 13 nucleotides matching TRBD2. Germline values: CDR1 SNHLY, CDR2 FYNNEI. This CDR3 has 17 amino acids. V was pared by 5 bases and J by 2 bases, with 6 bases of the junction left unmatched. CDR3 DNA: TGTGCCAGCAGTCCTAGGACTAGCGGGGGCCCCTACAATGAGCAGTTCTTC. Its protein product is CASSPRTSGGPYNEQFF.

The V and J genes are TRBV7-2 and TRBJ2-7, with a weak D call TRBD2 (5 bases). The germline CDR1 and CDR2 sequences are SGHTA and FQGNSA. The CDR3 contains 16 residues. The ends were cut back, 2 bases at V and 0 bases at J, with 14 bases in the middle. This chain's CDR3 is CASSLNRAVSSYEQYF. DNA for the CDR3: TGTGCCAGCAGCTTAAACCGAGCGGTTAGCTCCTACGAGCAGTACTTC.

This chain uses TRBV28 with TRBJ1-5, with 8 bases that match TRBD1. J gave up 2 bases and V 5 bases, and 5 bases lay outside the gene matches. This CDR3 has 15 amino acids. CDR1 is MDHEN and CDR2 is SYDVKM in the germline V gene. CDR3 DNA sequence: TGTGCCAGCAGTACCAGGGGGCGCGGCAATCAGCCCCAGCATTTT. As protein: CASSTRGRGNQPQHF. Looking up the rest from reference TRBV28 and TRBJ1-5 gives the full variable domain: DVKVTQSSRYLVKRTGEKVFLECVQDMDHENMFWYRQDPGLGLRLIYFSYDVKMKEKGDIPEGYSVSREKKERFSLILESASTNQTSMYLCASSTRGRGNQPQHFGDGTRLSIL.

V gene TRBV20-1 combines with J gene TRBJ2-3, with no clear D. The CDR3 runs to 12 residues. CDR1 is DFQATT, CDR2 SNEGSKA, per germline (reference sequence). V shed 6 bases and J shed 4 bases, with 11 bases lying between them. In DNA form, the CDR3 reads TGCAGTGCGAGAACAAGGGCAGATACGCAGTATTTT. Translating gives CSARTRADTQYF.

The chain links TRBV2 to TRBJ2-1, with D unresolved. Germline V CDR1 and CDR2: SNHLY, FYNNEI. The CDR3 totals 13 residues. V shed 7 bases and J shed 1 base, with 8 bases lying between them. For the CDR3, the DNA is TGTGCCAGCAAAGCCCTTTCCTACAATGAGCAGTTCTTC. Protein sequence: CASKALSYNEQFF.

The rearrangement links TRBV12-3 or TRBV12-4 to TRBJ2-1; D possibly corresponds to TRBD2 (7 bases). V was cut by 5 bases and J by 5 bases, with 22 bases left in between. This CDR3 has 17 amino acids. In nucleotides, the CDR3 is TGTGCCAGCAGTGGCCTCCCCGGGGGGCACATCAACAATGAGCAGTTCTTC. Encoded protein: CASSGLPGGHINNEQFF.

This clonotype was seen a few times. The chain links TRBV7-8 to TRBJ2-5; tentative D call: TRBD2 (6 bases). This CDR3 is 17 amino acids long. Per the germline V gene, CDR1 is SGHVS and CDR2 is FQNEAQ. V lost 0 bases to trimming and J lost 1 base, with 15 bases between them. The CDR3 bases are TGTGCCAGCAGCTTAGCAGTAGATTTCGGGGGCCAAGAGACCCAGTACTTC. Protein product: CASSLAVDFGGQETQYF.

V usage is TRBV7-8 and J usage is TRBJ1-5, with TRBD1 matching 9 bases. Germline-derived CDR1 and CDR2 are SGHVS and FQNEAQ. The junction had 8 bases not matched to a gene; V was cut back by 4 bases and J by 4 bases. This CDR3 has 16 amino acids. The CDR3 is CASSSVPGQGNQPQHF. CDR3 coding DNA: TGTGCCAGCAGCTCAGTACCGGGACAGGGAAATCAGCCCCAGCATTTT.

This clonotype has a count of ten or more. J is TRBJ2-3 and V is TRBV7-2, with D perhaps matching TRBD1 (6 bases). Trimming shortened V by 7 bases and J by 2 bases, and 13 bases separated the two germline ends. Germline V gene lookup returns CDR1 SGHTA and CDR2 FQGNSA. This CDR3 is 14 amino acids long. CDR3 DNA sequence: TGTGCCAGCACCCGAGGGGGAACCACAGATACGCAGTATTTT. It is translated as CASTRGGTTDTQYF.

The sample holds a few counts of this clonotype. The chain recombines TRBV5-1 with TRBJ1-1; D remains unclear. Germline CDR1 is SGHRS and CDR2 is YFSETQ. Between the trimmed V and J ends, which lost 0 bases and 4 bases, there was a span of 10 bases. The CDR3 covers 14 residues. The CDR3 region has the DNA TGCGCCAGCAGCTTGGAACAGTTAGGCACTGAAGCTTTCTTT. Protein: CASSLEQLGTEAFF.

In its sample, this clonotype was seen a few times. The rearrangement uses TRBV7-9 and TRBJ2-2; the D gene is possibly TRBD2 (6 bases). V was clipped by 5 bases and J by 0 bases, with 16 bases between them. Germline CDR1 reads SEHNR; CDR2 reads FQNEAQ (reference sequence). CDR3 length: 17 residues. CDR3 bases: TGTGCCAGCAGCACCTGGAGGGCGGCCGCGAACACCGGGGAGCTGTTTTTT. Translating gives CASSTWRAAANTGELFF.

This clonotype has a count of ten or more. This chain joins TRBV7-2 and TRBJ2-7, with 7 bases fitting TRBD2. Germline loops: CDR1 SGHTA, CDR2 FQGNSA. The trim removed 4 bases at V and 7 bases at J, leaving 7 bases unmatched. There are 13 residues in the CDR3. CDR3 region: CASSSWNGGEQYF. The CDR3 nucleotides read TGTGCCAGCAGCTCCTGGAACGGGGGGGAGCAGTACTTC.

This chain joins TRBV12-3 or TRBV12-4 and TRBJ2-2; 9 bases map to TRBD1. The CDR3 is 15 residues long. Germline trimming cut 5 bases from V and 3 bases from J; bases unmatched to any gene: 4. CDR3: CASSGQGSDTGELFF. The CDR3 coding sequence is TGTGCCAGCAGTGGACAGGGGTCGGACACCGGGGAGCTGTTTTTT.

This clonotype appeared a few times. The chain joins TRBV14 to TRBJ2-5; 7 bases agree with TRBD1. The CDR3 extends over 13 amino acids. V was clipped by 6 bases and J by 4 bases; unmatched bases: 5. Germline V gene lookup returns CDR1 SGHDN and CDR2 FVKESK. The CDR3 sequence: CASRRTGTETQYF. The CDR3 coding sequence is TGTGCCAGCAGAAGGACAGGTACAGAGACCCAGTACTTC.

This clonotype was seen ten or more times. The chain has TRBV7-6 and TRBJ1-6; D gene unclear. This CDR3 contains 13 residues. The V and J ends lost 5 bases and 7 bases respectively, with 9 bases between them. The germline gives CDR1 SGHVS, CDR2 FNYEAQ. The DNA of the CDR3 is TGTGCCAGCAGCCTGGACCTAAATTCACCCCTCCACTTT. Translated: CASSLDLNSPLHF.